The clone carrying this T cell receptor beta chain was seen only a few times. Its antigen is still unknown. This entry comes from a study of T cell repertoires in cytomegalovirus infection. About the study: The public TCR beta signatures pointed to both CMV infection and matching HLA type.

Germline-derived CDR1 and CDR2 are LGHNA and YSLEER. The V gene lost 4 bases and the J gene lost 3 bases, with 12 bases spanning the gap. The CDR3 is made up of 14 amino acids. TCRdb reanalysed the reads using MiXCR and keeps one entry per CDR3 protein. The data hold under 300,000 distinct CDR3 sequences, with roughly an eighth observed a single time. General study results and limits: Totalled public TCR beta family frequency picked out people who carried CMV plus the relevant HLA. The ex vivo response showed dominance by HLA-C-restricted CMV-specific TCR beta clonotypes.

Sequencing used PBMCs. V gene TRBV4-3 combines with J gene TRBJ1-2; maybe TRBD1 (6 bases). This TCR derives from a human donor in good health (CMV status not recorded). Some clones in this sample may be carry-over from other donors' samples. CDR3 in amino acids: CASSPQRGDYGYTF. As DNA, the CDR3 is TGCGCCAGCAGCCCTCAGAGGGGGGACTATGGCTACACCTTC.